This record covers a single TCR beta chain. A much larger clone is a single base away; this may be a read error. Primers used in a second PCR of about 7 to 11 cycles were a sample-barcoded 5' primer and a J-beta primer mix. TCRdb redid the calling of the 5' RACE reads with MiXCR, one entry per CDR3 protein. The sample has approximately 810,000 distinct CDR3 sequences, 25% to 35% seen once. The sample belongs to a study of blood T cells in healthy people across ages. The CDR3 contains 14 residues. V lost 6 bases, J lost 6 bases, and 8 bases stayed unmatched. Germline V CDR1 and CDR2: MDHEN, SYDVKM. Input material: blood. J is TRBJ2-7 and V is TRBV28; 10 bases agree with TRBD1. The origin of this receptor is a woman older than 75 in good health. This CDR3 is CASRRRDRGAEQYF. CDR3 nucleotides: TGTGCCAGCAGAAGACGGGACAGGGGCGCCGAGCAGTACTTC.